The entry below gives a single T cell receptor beta chain sequence along with its context. Germline V CDR1 and CDR2: MNHEY, SMNVEV (reference sequence). V dropped 7 bases and J dropped 6 bases, with 10 bases sitting between them. This CDR3 spans 13 amino acids. The entry originates in a study of graft-versus-host responses after intestinal transplantation. Study overall: Every one of the recipients received anti-thymocyte globulin induction and afterwards took tacrolimus and steroids for about 3 years.

Assay used: immunoSEQ multiplex PCR; TCRdb lists only in-frame clones, some missing. The data hold around 28,000 clones, with less than 85% observed a single time. Source: PBMCs, taken approximately 28 days after intestinal transplant. This sequence was found in a human patient who received an intestinal transplant, so some T cells may come from the graft donor. The genes are TRBV27 and TRBJ1-6, with a possible D match to TRBD1 (5 bases). CDR3 DNA: TGTGCCAGCACCCTTGGGGCTAATTCACCCCTCCACTTT. Translated, it gives CASTLGANSPLHF.